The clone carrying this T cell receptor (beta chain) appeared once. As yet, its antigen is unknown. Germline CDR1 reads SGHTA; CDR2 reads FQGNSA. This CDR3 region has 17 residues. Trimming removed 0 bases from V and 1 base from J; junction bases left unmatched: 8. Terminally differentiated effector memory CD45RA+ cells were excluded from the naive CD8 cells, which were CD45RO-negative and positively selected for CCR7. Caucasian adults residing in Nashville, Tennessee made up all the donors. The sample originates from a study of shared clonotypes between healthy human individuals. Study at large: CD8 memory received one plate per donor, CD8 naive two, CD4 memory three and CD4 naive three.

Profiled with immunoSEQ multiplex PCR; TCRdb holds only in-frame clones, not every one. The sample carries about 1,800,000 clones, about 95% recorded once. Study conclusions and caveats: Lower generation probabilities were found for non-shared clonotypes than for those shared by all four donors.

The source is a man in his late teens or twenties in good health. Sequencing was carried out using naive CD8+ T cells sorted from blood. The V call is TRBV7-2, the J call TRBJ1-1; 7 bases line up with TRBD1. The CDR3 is CASSLAPDGTANTEAFF. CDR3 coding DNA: TGTGCCAGCAGCTTAGCGCCGGATGGGACAGCGAACACTGAAGCTTTCTTT. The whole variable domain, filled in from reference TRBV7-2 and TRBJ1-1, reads GAGVSQSPSNKVTEKGKDVELRCDPISGHTALYWYRQSLGQGLEFLIYFQGNSAPDKSGLPSDRFSAERTGGSVSTLTIQRTQQEDSAVYLCASSLAPDGTANTEAFFGQGTRLTVV.